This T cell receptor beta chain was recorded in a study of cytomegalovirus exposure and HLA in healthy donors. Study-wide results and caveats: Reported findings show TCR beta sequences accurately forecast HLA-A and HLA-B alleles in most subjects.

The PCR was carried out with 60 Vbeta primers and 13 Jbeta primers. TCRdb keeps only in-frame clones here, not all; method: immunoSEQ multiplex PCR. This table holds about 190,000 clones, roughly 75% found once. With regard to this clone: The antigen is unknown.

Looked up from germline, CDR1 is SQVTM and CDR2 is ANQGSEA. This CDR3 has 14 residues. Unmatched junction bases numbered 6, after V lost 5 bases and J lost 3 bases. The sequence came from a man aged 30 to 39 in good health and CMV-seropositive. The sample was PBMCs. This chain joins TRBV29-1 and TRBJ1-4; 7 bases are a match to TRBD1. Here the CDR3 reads CSVSQGNSNEKLFF. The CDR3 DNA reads TGCAGCGTTTCACAGGGGAATTCTAATGAAAAACTGTTTTTT.